Listed here is a single TCR beta chain. The antigen is not known. This specimen belongs to a study of response to subunit inactivated influenza vaccine. Overall study results and limits: It was suggested by the authors that few new T cells are recruited by each seasonal influenza vaccination.

This CDR3 spans 14 amino acids. V dropped 3 bases and J dropped 7; count of bases not matched to a gene: 4. CDR1 and CDR2 (germline): SGDLS, YYNGEE. TCRdb passed the RT-PCR reads through MiXCR, listing each CDR3 protein once. Of 590,000 or so distinct CDR3 sequences in the sample, about 15% were seen once. The origin of this receptor is a man aged 50 to 59 who received an inactivated influenza vaccine. The chain links TRBV9 to TRBJ2-7, with 13 bases fitting TRBD2. Sequences were derived from PBMCs from blood, sampled 14 to 15 days before vaccination. The CDR3, as DNA: TGTGCCAGCAGCGAGGGACTAGCGGGATATGAGCAGTACTTC. It codes for CASSEGLAGYEQYF. Using reference TRBV9 and TRBJ2-7 for the parts outside the CDR3, the full variable domain is DSGVTQTPKHLITATGQRVTLRCSPRSGDLSVYWYQQSLDQGLQFLIQYYNGEERAKGNILERFSAQQFPDLHSELNLSSLELGDSALYFCASSEGLAGYEQYFGPGTRLTVT.